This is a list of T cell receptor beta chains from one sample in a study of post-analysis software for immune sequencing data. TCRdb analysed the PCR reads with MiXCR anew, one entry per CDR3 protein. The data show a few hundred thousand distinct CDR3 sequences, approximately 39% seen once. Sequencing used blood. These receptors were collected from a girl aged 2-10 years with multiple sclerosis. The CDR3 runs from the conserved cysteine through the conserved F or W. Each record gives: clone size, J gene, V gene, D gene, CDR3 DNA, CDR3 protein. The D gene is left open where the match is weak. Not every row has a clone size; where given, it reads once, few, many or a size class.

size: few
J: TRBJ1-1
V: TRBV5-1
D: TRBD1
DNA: TGCGCCAGCAGCTCAGGGGGCGCGGGGTACACTGAAGCTTTCTTT
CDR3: CASSSGGAGYTEAFF

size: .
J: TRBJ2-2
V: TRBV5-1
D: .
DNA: TGCGCCAGCAGCCCGCTGATCAACACCGGGGAGCTGTTTTTT
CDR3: CASSPLINTGELFF

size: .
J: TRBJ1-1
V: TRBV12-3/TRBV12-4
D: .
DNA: TGTGCCAGCAGTCCTAGGGTTGATTTAACGGGGCTGGGCACTGAAGCTTTCTTT
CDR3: CASSPRVDLTGLGTEAFF

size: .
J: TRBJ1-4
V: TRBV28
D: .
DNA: TGTGCCAGCAGTTTTGCCCACGGGACTGCTACTAATGAAAAACTGTTTTTT
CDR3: CASSFAHGTATNEKLFF

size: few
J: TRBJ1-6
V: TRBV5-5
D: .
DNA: TGTGCCAGCAGCTTGGGGCAGGGCAGCTCCTATAATTCACCCCTCCACTTT
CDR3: CASSLGQGSSYNSPLHF

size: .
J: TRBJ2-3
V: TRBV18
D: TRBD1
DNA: TGTGCCAGCTCGCCCGGACAGGGGACCACAGATACGCAGTATTTT
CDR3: CASSPGQGTTDTQYF

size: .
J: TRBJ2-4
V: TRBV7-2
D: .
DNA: TGTGCCAGCAGCTTAATCACCGATATGAGGGGAGAGCAGTACTTC
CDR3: CASSLITDMRGEQYF

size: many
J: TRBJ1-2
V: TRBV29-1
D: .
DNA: TGCAGCGTTGAAGATCCCAGATTTTATGGCTACACCTTC
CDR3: CSVEDPRFYGYTF

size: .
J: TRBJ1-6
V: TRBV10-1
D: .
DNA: TGCGCCAGCAGCCCGTACAGGGTCAATTCACCCCTCCACTTT
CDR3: CASSPYRVNSPLHF

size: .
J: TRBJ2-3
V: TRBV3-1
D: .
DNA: TGTGCCAGCGCGGCCCGGTTCACAATCACAGATACGCAGTATTTT
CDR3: CASAARFTITDTQYF

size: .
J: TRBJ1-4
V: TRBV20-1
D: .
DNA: TGCAGTGCTCATTTTACTAATGAAAAACTGTTTTTT
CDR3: CSAHFTNEKLFF

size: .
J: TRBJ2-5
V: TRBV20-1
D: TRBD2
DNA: TGCAGTGCTAGGGCCCCACTAGCGGGCACTGAGCAAACCCAGTACTTC
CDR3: CSARAPLAGTEQTQYF

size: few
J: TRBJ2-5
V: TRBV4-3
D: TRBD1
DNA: TGCGCCAGCAGCCAAGATTGGGACAGGGCAAAGACCCAGTACTTC
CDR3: CASSQDWDRAKTQYF

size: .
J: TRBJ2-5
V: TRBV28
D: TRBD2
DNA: TGTGCCAGCAGTTTAAGCGGGAGAGGGGCAGAGACCCAGTACTTC
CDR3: CASSLSGRGAETQYF

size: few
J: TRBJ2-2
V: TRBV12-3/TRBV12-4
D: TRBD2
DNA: TGTGCCAGCAGTCTAGCGGGCCGAAACACCGGGGAGCTGTTTTTT
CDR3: CASSLAGRNTGELFF

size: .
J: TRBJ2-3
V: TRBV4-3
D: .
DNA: TGCGCCAGCAGCCAAGCTATACTGATCACAGATACGCAGTATTTT
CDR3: CASSQAILITDTQYF

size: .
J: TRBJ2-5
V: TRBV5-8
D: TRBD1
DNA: TGTGTCAGCAGCTTGTACACTCTAAGGGACAGGGGCCAAGAGACCCAGTACTTC
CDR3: CVSSLYTLRDRGQETQYF

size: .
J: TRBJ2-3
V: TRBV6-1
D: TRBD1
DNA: TGTGCCAGCAGCGATGGACAGGGGGCCTCAGATACGCAGTATTTT
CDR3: CASSDGQGASDTQYF

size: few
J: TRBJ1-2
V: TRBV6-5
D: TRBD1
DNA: TGTGCCAGCAGTTACGAGTCCGGGACAGATTTTAACTATGGCTACACCTTC
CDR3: CASSYESGTDFNYGYTF

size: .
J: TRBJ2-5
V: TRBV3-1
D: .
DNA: TGTGCCAGCAGCCAAGTGGGAGGTGGGGAGACCCAGTACTTC
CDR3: CASSQVGGGETQYF

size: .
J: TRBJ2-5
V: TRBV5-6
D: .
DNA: TGTGCCAGCAGCTTCCCTAACGCACAAGAGACCCAGTACTTC
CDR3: CASSFPNAQETQYF

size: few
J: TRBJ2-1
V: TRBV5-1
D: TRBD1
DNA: TGCGCCAGCAGCCCAACAGGGGCGGGTAACAATGAGCAGTTCTTC
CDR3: CASSPTGAGNNEQFF

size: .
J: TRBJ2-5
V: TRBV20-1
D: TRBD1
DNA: TGCAGTGCTAGACTAGCAAACCGACAGGGGGCAGTTACCCAAGAGACCCAGTACTTC
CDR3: CSARLANRQGAVTQETQYF

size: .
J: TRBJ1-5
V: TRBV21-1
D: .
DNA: TGTGCCAGCAGCAAAGAGCGTGACGGACGACCGCCCCAGCATTTT
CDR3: CASSKERDGRPPQHF

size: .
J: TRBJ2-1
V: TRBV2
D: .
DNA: TGTGCCAGCAGTGAGCCGGGCAGGAACAATGAGCAGTTCTTC
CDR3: CASSEPGRNNEQFF

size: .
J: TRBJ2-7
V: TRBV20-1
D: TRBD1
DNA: TGCAGTGCTAGAGACCTTTTAACAGGGGGAGAGTCCTACGAGCAGTACTTC
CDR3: CSARDLLTGGESYEQYF

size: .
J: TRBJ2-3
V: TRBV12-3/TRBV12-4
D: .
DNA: TGTGCCAGCAGTTTCTCTATAGAAAGCACAGATACGCAGTATTTT
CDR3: CASSFSIESTDTQYF

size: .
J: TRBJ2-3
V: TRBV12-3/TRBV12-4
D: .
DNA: TGTGCCAGCAGTTTAATCACAGATACGCAGTATTTT
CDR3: CASSLITDTQYF

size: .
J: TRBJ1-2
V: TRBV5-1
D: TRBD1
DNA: TGCGCCAGCAGCCTCCGGGACAGGGGTGGCTACACCTTC
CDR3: CASSLRDRGGYTF

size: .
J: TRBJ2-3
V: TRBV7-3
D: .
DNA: TGTGCCAGCAGCTCCAGGGCCCCAGATACGCAGTATTTT
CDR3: CASSSRAPDTQYF

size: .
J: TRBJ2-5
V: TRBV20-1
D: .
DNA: TGCAGTGCTAGTGGGAGACAGCCAGAGACCCAGTACTTC
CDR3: CSASGRQPETQYF

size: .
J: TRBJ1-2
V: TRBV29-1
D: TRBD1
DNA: TGCAGCGTCACAGGGGAGTCCCTCTATGGCTACACCTTC
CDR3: CSVTGESLYGYTF

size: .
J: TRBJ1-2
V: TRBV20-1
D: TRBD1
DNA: TGCAGTGCCTTCCCCCTGGACAGGCGCTATGGCTACACCTTC
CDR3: CSAFPLDRRYGYTF